This T cell receptor beta chain was recorded in a study of early T cells in non-severe SARS-CoV-2 infection. Germline V gene lookup returns CDR1 LGHDT and CDR2 YNNKEL (reference sequence). V lost 1 base, J lost 5 bases, and 8 bases lay in between. This CDR3 comprises 13 residues. Using its own MiXCR run on the 5' RACE reads, TCRdb lists one record per CDR3 protein. Of 45,000 to 65,000 distinct CDR3 sequences listed, about 9.1% were seen once; the top ten hold under 5%. This clonotype was seen more than once but under ten times. The sample was whole blood. The sequence came from an adult who was a healthcare worker with PCR-confirmed SARS-CoV-2 infection or an uninfected control (not recorded which). V and J are TRBV3-1 and TRBJ2-5; D remains unclear. In DNA form, the CDR3 reads TGTGCCAGCAGCCAAGTTCTCGGTGAGACCCAGTACTTC. It encodes CASSQVLGETQYF.